This T cell receptor beta chain originates from a study of monozygotic twins with cystic fibrosis. Points from the study as a whole: In 13 of 16 pairs, V gene usage was closest to the co-twin's. In this small cohort, shared CDR3 numbers showed no association with age, concordance or disease severity. Clonality was generally low (median approximately 0.009), higher in the most severe patients. Nucleotide-identical clonotype sharing was significantly higher within monozygotic CF twin pairs than between unrelated CF individuals.

CDR1 and CDR2 (germline): SGHRS, YFSETQ. The V segment lost 2 bases and the J segment 2 bases; nucleotides outside the gene matches: 4. The CDR3 has 18 amino acids. As to this clone: The antigen is unknown.

The table came from immunoSEQ multiplex PCR; TCRdb's copy has only in-frame clones and leaves some out. This table has 30,000 to 40,000 clones, around 65% appearing once. The sample taken for sequencing was blood. This TCR derives from a girl aged 10-17 years with cystic fibrosis. The chain is built from TRBV5-1 and TRBJ2-6; 13 bases are shared with TRBD2. The CDR3 region is CASSLGLAGVAGANVLTF. The CDR3 region has the DNA TGCGCCAGCAGCTTAGGACTAGCGGGAGTCGCTGGGGCCAACGTCCTGACTTTC. Combining the CDR3 with reference TRBV5-1 and TRBJ2-6 gives the whole variable domain KAGVTQTPRYLIKTRGQQVTLSCSPISGHRSVSWYQQTPGQGLQFLFEYFSETQRNKGNFPGRFSGRQFSNSRSEMNVSTLELGDSALYLCASSLGLAGVAGANVLTFGAGSRLTVL.